The 10 T cell receptor beta chains listed next were all sequenced from one sample in a study of graft-versus-host responses after intestinal transplantation. Using immunoSEQ multiplex PCR, the repertoire was profiled, and TCRdb retains in-frame clones only, with some absent. Of approximately 79,000 clones in the sample, roughly 80% were seen once. No antigens are known for them. The input for sequencing was unstimulated CD4+ T cells sorted from spleen or lymph node cells, taken before intestinal transplant. The receptors were gathered from a human donor who received an intestinal transplant.

This rearrangement joins TRBV6-5 to TRBJ1-5; TRBD1 agrees at 7 bases. CDR3 length: 14 amino acids. V lost 6 bases, J lost 6 bases, and 8 bases stayed unmatched. CDR1 and CDR2 (germline): MNHEY, SVGAGI. DNA of the CDR3: TGTGCCAGCAGGGCAGACAGGGATATTCAGCCCCAGCATTTT. It specifies CASRADRDIQPQHF.

This rearrangement joins TRBV5-6 to TRBJ1-2; possibly TRBD1 for D (6 bases). Germline loops: CDR1 SGHDT, CDR2 YYEEEE. This CDR3 is built from 15 residues. Trimming took off 0 bases at V and 4 bases at J, with 13 bases between the two ends. Here the CDR3 reads CASSLAVTGFYGYTF. CDR3 bases: TGTGCCAGCAGCTTGGCCGTGACAGGTTTCTATGGCTACACCTTC. The whole variable domain, filled in from reference TRBV5-6 and TRBJ1-2, reads DAGVTQSPTHLIKTRGQQVTLRCSPKSGHDTVSWYQQALGQGPQFIFQYYEEEERQRGNFPDRFSGHQFPNYSSELNVNALLLGDSALYLCASSLAVTGFYGYTFGSGTRLTVV.

The V call is TRBV7-2, the J call TRBJ2-7; 9 nucleotides match TRBD1. V lost 2 bases, J lost 3 bases, and 5 bases stayed unmatched. This CDR3 contains 15 residues. CDR1 is SGHTA, CDR2 FQGNSA, per germline. The CDR3 is CASSLKVTGGYEQYF. The CDR3 DNA follows: TGTGCCAGCAGCTTAAAGGTGACAGGGGGCTACGAGCAGTACTTC. The full variable domain, in which reference TRBV7-2 and TRBJ2-7 provide the parts outside the CDR3, is GAGVSQSPSNKVTEKGKDVELRCDPISGHTALYWYRQSLGQGLEFLIYFQGNSAPDKSGLPSDRFSAERTGGSVSTLTIQRTQQEDSAVYLCASSLKVTGGYEQYFGPGTRLTVT.

The genes are TRBV5-1 and TRBJ2-7; D possibly corresponds to TRBD1 (6 bases). CDR3 length equals 15 residues. Per the germline V gene, CDR1 is SGHRS and CDR2 is YFSETQ. V dropped 6 bases and J dropped 3 bases, with 19 bases sitting between them. This CDR3 is CASNERGDTNYEQYF. The CDR3, as DNA: TGCGCCAGCAACGAACGTGGGGACACCAACTACGAGCAGTACTTC.

CDR3 coding DNA: TGTGCCAGCGGATTACAGGGGAACGATCAGCCCCAGCATTTT. Residues: CASGLQGNDQPQHF. The chain carries TRBV28 and TRBJ1-5; 7 positions agree with TRBD1. Per germline, CDR1 MDHEN and CDR2 SYDVKM. The CDR3 loop spans 14 amino acids. J was trimmed by 5 bases and V by 8 bases; bases with no gene match: 9.

Notes on this clone: Other DNA sequences within the sample encode an identical CDR3. V usage is TRBV18 and J usage is TRBJ2-1; TRBD2 aligns across 7 bases. Germline V gives CDR1 KGHSH, CDR2 LQKENI. J lost 4 bases, V lost 1 base, and 4 bases had no gene match. CDR3 length equals 15 residues. The DNA for the CDR3 is TGTGCCAGCTCACCACTAGCGGGCCCATACAATGAGCAGTTCTTC. This translates into CASSPLAGPYNEQFF. Drawing the rest from reference TRBV18 and TRBJ2-1, the complete variable domain is NAGVMQNPRHLVRRRGQEARLRCSPMKGHSHVYWYRQLPEEGLKFMVYLQKENIIDESGMPKERFSAEFPKEGPSILRIQQVVRGDSAAYFCASSPLAGPYNEQFFGPGTRLTVL.

This clone was picked up many times. This rearrangement joins TRBV14 to TRBJ1-1; D remains unclear. Germline CDR1 is SGHDN and CDR2 is FVKESK. V was trimmed by 3 bases and J by 4 bases, leaving 9 bases between them. The CDR3 sequence is 13 residues long. The CDR3 DNA follows: TGTGCCAGCAGCCAGGCAAGATTCACTGAAGCTTTCTTT. Protein: CASSQARFTEAFF. Combining the CDR3 with reference TRBV14 and TRBJ1-1 gives the whole variable domain EAGVTQFPSHSVIEKGQTVTLRCDPISGHDNLYWYRRVMGKEIKFLLHFVKESKQDESGMPNNRFLAERTGGTYSTLKVQPAELEDSGVYFCASSQARFTEAFFGQGTRLTVV.

The chain links TRBV9 to TRBJ2-2; 9 nucleotides align to TRBD1. CDR1 is SGDLS and CDR2 is YYNGEE in the germline V gene. Trimming took 3 bases from V and 6 from J; bases not matched to a gene: 6. The CDR3 has 15 amino acids. The CDR3 DNA is TGTGCCAGCAGCGGGAGGACAGGGGCGCCCGGGGAGCTGTTTTTT. Residues: CASSGRTGAPGELFF.

The chain is built from TRBV10-2 and TRBJ2-1; 8 bases line up with TRBD2. This CDR3 has 14 amino acids. The ends lost 7 bases at V and 4 bases at J; junction bases unmatched: 6. Germline V lookup: CDR1 WSHSY, CDR2 SAAADI. The CDR3 reads CASNDRGGYNEQFF. Here the CDR3 DNA reads TGCGCCAGCAATGACCGGGGGGGTTACAATGAGCAGTTCTTC.

This sequence joins TRBV5-1 and TRBJ2-5, with TRBD2 identical over 12 bases. With V trimmed by 5 bases and J by 1 base, 6 bases remained unmatched. CDR3 size: 16 residues. In germline, CDR1 is SGHRS, CDR2 YFSETQ. The CDR3 nucleotides read TGCGCCAGCAGGCCTTCTAGCGGGAGGGCCCAAGAGACCCAGTACTTC. As protein: CASRPSSGRAQETQYF.